Shown below are 31 T cell receptor beta chains from a single sample sequenced in a study of T cells after yellow fever vaccination. TCRdb analysed the 5' RACE reads with MiXCR anew, one entry per CDR3 protein. The sample contains some 300,000 distinct CDR3 sequences, less than 9.5% of which appear only once. The sample consisted of CD4+ T cells sorted from PBMCs, taken 5 days after the yellow fever booster vaccination. The receptors stem from a man between 18 and 29 years old who received the YFV17D yellow fever vaccine.

This clonotype showed up just a few times. Here the CDR3 DNA reads TGTGCCAGCAGGTATACAGGGGCCGGGAACACTGAAGCTTTCTTT. Residues: CASRYTGAGNTEAFF. The chain is built from TRBV6-6 and TRBJ1-1; TRBD1 matches at 7 bases. With 6 bases clipped from V and 1 base from J, the junction kept 8 bases outside the gene matches. CDR1 is MNHNY, CDR2 SVGAGI, per germline (reference sequence). The CDR3 is made up of 15 amino acids.

The chain links TRBV10-2 to TRBJ1-2; TRBD1 aligns across 7 bases. The CDR3 covers 14 residues. CDR1 is WSHSY, CDR2 SAAADI, per germline. Unmatched junction bases numbered 7, after V lost 6 bases and J lost 3 bases. The CDR3 DNA reads as TGCGCCAGCAGGCACGGACAGGTAGACTATGGCTACACCTTC. Encoded protein: CASRHGQVDYGYTF.

The V call is TRBV20-1, the J call TRBJ1-3; D uncertain. Germline lookup yields CDR1 DFQATT and CDR2 SNEGSKA (reference sequence). This CDR3 region has 12 residues. Trimming took off 5 bases at V and 4 bases at J, with 9 bases between the two ends. The CDR3 is CSAPLSGNTIYF. DNA for the CDR3: TGCAGTGCTCCGCTGTCCGGAAACACCATATATTTT.

This clonotype has a handful of counts. V and J are TRBV29-1 and TRBJ1-2; D unclear. This CDR3 comprises 13 residues. The germline CDR1 and CDR2 sequences are SQVTM and ANQGSEA. Trimming took 6 bases from V and 4 from J, leaving 15 bases between them. CDR3 in amino acids: CSVVVYSPYGYTF. DNA of the CDR3: TGCAGCGTCGTCGTCTATAGCCCCTATGGCTACACCTTC.

This clonotype came up many times. V is TRBV25-1 and J is TRBJ1-1; D uncertain. The CDR3 sequence is 14 residues long. Germline V gene data show CDR1 as MGHDK and CDR2 as SYGVNS. Trimming pared 8 bases from V and 6 bases from J, leaving 19 bases between. CDR3 residues: CASGRAGERPEAFF. The CDR3 DNA sequence: TGTGCCAGCGGACGGGCAGGTGAAAGACCTGAAGCTTTCTTT.

The table lists this clonotype with many counts. The CDR3 DNA is TGTGCCTCGAACTACTGGGGTTCGAATGAGCAGTTCTTC. Residues: CASNYWGSNEQFF. The chain has TRBV6-2 or TRBV6-3 and TRBJ2-1; no firm D call. Germline values: CDR1 MNHEY, CDR2 SVGEGT. This CDR3 region has 13 residues. Between the trimmed V and J ends, which lost 11 bases and 7 bases, there was a span of 18 bases.

The CDR3 reads CASSSVAGRNTGELFF. CDR3 in DNA: TGTGCCAGCAGTTCCGTAGCGGGCCGAAACACCGGGGAGCTGTTTTTT. V is TRBV6-2 or TRBV6-3 and J is TRBJ2-2; 7 positions agree with TRBD2. Germline trimming cut 4 bases from V and 2 bases from J; bases unmatched to any gene: 7. This CDR3 comprises 16 residues. CDR1 MNHEY and CDR2 SVGEGT come from the germline V gene.

The chain carries TRBV7-9 and TRBJ2-1; no definite D call. The CDR3 covers 12 residues. Trimming stripped 3 bases from V and 5 bases from J, with 5 bases between. Germline values: CDR1 SEHNR, CDR2 FQNEAQ (reference sequence). In nucleotides, the CDR3 is TGTGCCAGCAGCTTTGGAGACAATGAGCAGTTCTTC. Translation: CASSFGDNEQFF.

The V and J genes are TRBV20-1 and TRBJ1-3; the D is unclear. The CDR3 runs 12 residues. V lost 0 bases and J 0 bases, leaving 0 bases between the germline ends. Germline loops: CDR1 DFQATT, CDR2 SNEGSKA (reference sequence). CDR3 in DNA: TGCAGTGCTAGAGACTCTGGAAACACCATATATTTT. Residues: CSARDSGNTIYF.

The sample holds a few counts of this clonotype. The rearrangement uses TRBV7-2 and TRBJ1-2; 8 bases map to TRBD1. The CDR3 is 15 residues long. CDR1 SGHTA and CDR2 FQGNSA come from the germline V gene. The V gene end was trimmed by 2 bases and the J gene end by 6 bases; junction bases not matched to a gene: 8. CDR3 bases: TGTGCCAGCAGCTTATTTGGGCCGGACAGGGATGGCTACACCTTC. Its protein product is CASSLFGPDRDGYTF.

The chain's CDR3 is CASSGDSNQPQHF. The CDR3 DNA is TGTGCCAGCAGCGGTGATAGCAATCAGCCCCAGCATTTT. The chain couples TRBV2 to TRBJ1-5; D is ambiguous. The CDR3 extends over 13 amino acids. The V end was cut by 6 bases, the J end by 0 bases, with 6 bases between. Germline assignment: CDR1 SNHLY and CDR2 FYNNEI.

This clonotype was detected only a few times. V and J are TRBV5-1 and TRBJ2-5, with D unresolved. The germline V and J ends were trimmed by 0 bases and 3 bases, with 6 bases remaining between them. This CDR3 has 13 residues. Per germline, CDR1 SGHRS and CDR2 YFSETQ. The CDR3 nucleotides are TGCGCCAGCAGCTTGGCCCCTGAAGAGACCCAGTACTTC. As protein: CASSLAPEETQYF.

In this sample, this clonotype turned up a few times. The chain links TRBV19 to TRBJ2-1; D gene ambiguous. V lost 3 bases and J 3 bases, leaving 6 bases between the germline ends. There are 13 residues in the CDR3. Germline V gene data show CDR1 as LNHDA and CDR2 as SQIVND (reference sequence). The CDR3 DNA sequence: TGTGCCAGTAGTATCCATGGCTACAATGAGCAGTTCTTC. Protein sequence: CASSIHGYNEQFF. The full variable domain, completed using reference TRBV19 and TRBJ2-1, is DGGITQSPKYLFRKEGQNVTLSCEQNLNHDAMYWYRQDPGQGLRLIYYSQIVNDFQKGDIAEGYSVSREKKESFPLTVTSAQKNPTAFYLCASSIHGYNEQFFGPGTRLTVL.

The chain joins TRBV21-1 to TRBJ2-7. TRBV21-1 is a pseudogene locus. This CDR3 has 12 residues. The DNA for the CDR3 is TGTGCCAGCAGCACTTACCCCTACGAGCAGTACTTC. Protein: CASSTYPYEQYF.

The chain links TRBV5-1 to TRBJ1-1; the D gene is possibly TRBD1 (5 bases). The CDR3 has 15 amino acids. From germline, CDR1 is SGHRS and CDR2 YFSETQ. With 2 bases removed from V and 1 base from J, the gap between germline ends came to 12 bases. In nucleotides, the CDR3 is TGCGCCAGCAGCTTTGGGGGGAGTGAGAACACTGAAGCTTTCTTT. Translation: CASSFGGSENTEAFF.

This clonotype was counted at least ten times. The genes are TRBV5-1 and TRBJ2-5; TRBD1 matches 7 bases. The length of the CDR3 is 15 residues. Germline-derived CDR1 and CDR2 are SGHRS and YFSETQ. Unmatched junction bases numbered 3, after V lost 0 bases and J lost 1 base. Here the CDR3 DNA reads TGCGCCAGCAGCTTGGCGGGACAGAGCCAAGAGACCCAGTACTTC. This sequence encodes CASSLAGQSQETQYF.

This clonotype was seen at least ten times. A junction end diverges from the germline sequence, so it may reflect a read error. The genes are TRBV5-1 and TRBJ2-1; D is perhaps TRBD1 or TRBD2 (6 bases each). The CDR3 runs 13 residues. CDR1 is SGHRS, CDR2 YFSETQ, per germline. The CDR3 reads CASSPSDSPWGVF. The CDR3 DNA sequence: TGCGCCAGCAGCCCCTCGGACAGTCCCTGGGGGGTCTTC.

V is TRBV9 and J is TRBJ2-1; 11 bases match TRBD2. The CDR3 totals 14 residues. Per the germline V gene, CDR1 is SGDLS and CDR2 is YYNGEE. V gave up 6 bases and J gave up 6 bases; unmatched junction bases: 5. Here the CDR3 DNA reads TGTGCCAGCAATCTAGCGGGGGGTCTCAATGAGCAGTTCTTC. Translating it yields CASNLAGGLNEQFF.

Only a few counts were recorded for this clonotype. V and J are TRBV4-3 and TRBJ1-5, with D uncertain. CDR1 and CDR2 from the germline V gene are LGHNA and YSLEER. The CDR3 covers 15 residues. V shed 0 bases and J shed 0 bases, with 6 bases lying between them. The CDR3 DNA reads as TGCGCCAGCAGCCAAGAGGTTCTTAGCAATCAGCCCCAGCATTTT. It yields the protein CASSQEVLSNQPQHF.

This clonotype was seen repeatedly, ten times or more. The CDR3 DNA sequence: TGTGCCAGCAAACGCAGGGAAGTGTTTAATTCACCCCTCCACTTT. Its protein is CASKRREVFNSPLHF. J is TRBJ1-6 and V is TRBV12-3 or TRBV12-4; a possible D gene is TRBD1 (5 bases). The V and J ends lost 7 bases and 6 bases respectively, with 16 bases between them. The CDR3 sequence is 15 residues long.

As to this clonotype: Because the CDR3 is missing its conserved closing phenylalanine or tryptophan, this is likely a read error. V usage is TRBV9 and J usage is TRBJ2-5; D is unresolved. The ends were cut back, 0 bases at V and 6 bases at J, with 9 bases in the middle. From germline, CDR1 is SGDLS and CDR2 YYNGEE. This CDR3 spans 13 amino acids. The CDR3 region has the DNA TGTGCCAGCAGCGTAGATATTAGCCAGACCCAGTACTCC. This codes for CASSVDISQTQYS.

The rearrangement uses TRBV20-1 and TRBJ1-4; TRBD1 matches at 9 bases. V gave up 3 bases and J gave up 9 bases; unmatched junction bases: 5. CDR3 length equals 13 residues. Looked up from germline, CDR1 is DFQATT and CDR2 is SNEGSKA (reference sequence). CDR3 region: CSASDRGVQKLFF. As DNA, the CDR3 is TGCAGTGCTAGCGACAGGGGGGTGCAAAAACTGTTTTTT.

This rearrangement joins TRBV7-2 to TRBJ2-2; no firm D call. This CDR3 spans 14 amino acids. The V end lost 1 base, the J end lost 3 bases, and 6 bases lay between the germline ends. Germline CDR1 is SGHTA and CDR2 is FQGNSA. The DNA of the CDR3 is TGTGCCAGCAGCTTAGGGGTTTACACCGGGGAGCTGTTTTTT. Translated: CASSLGVYTGELFF.

This clonotype came up many times. The CDR3: CASRRETQYF. The CDR3 bases are TGTGCCAGCAGACGAGAGACCCAGTACTTC. The chain links TRBV6-6 to TRBJ2-5, with no clear D. The CDR3 spans 10 residues. V was shortened by 6 bases and J by 4 bases, with 3 bases between the two germline ends. Germline CDR1 MNHNY, CDR2 SVGAGI (reference sequence).

This clonotype was observed a few times. The V gene is TRBV4-3, the J gene TRBJ2-2; D not certain. The CDR3 loop spans 15 amino acids. Germline V gene data show CDR1 as LGHNA and CDR2 as YSLEER. With 1 base removed from V and 3 bases from J, the gap between germline ends came to 9 bases. CDR3 DNA: TGCGCCAGCAGCCAAGCCCGACGGTACACCGGGGAGCTGTTTTTT. It codes for CASSQARRYTGELFF.

This clonotype appeared a few times. The chain joins TRBV12-3 or TRBV12-4 to TRBJ2-5, with D possibly matching TRBD2 (7 bases). With 2 bases removed from V and 4 bases from J, the gap between germline ends came to 14 bases. This CDR3 is 15 amino acids long. The CDR3 here is CASSLFGGGGETQYF. CDR3 nucleotide sequence: TGTGCCAGCAGTTTATTTGGAGGGGGGGGAGAGACCCAGTACTTC.

The V and J genes are TRBV11-2 and TRBJ2-3; 13 nucleotides align to TRBD2. The CDR3 length is 19 residues. Germline V gene sequence: CDR1 SGHAT, CDR2 FQNNGV. Germline trimming cut 6 bases from V and 1 base from J; bases unmatched to any gene: 13. CDR3 DNA: TGTGCCAGCAGGCGATCAACTAGCGGGGGGGCTCGTGGCACAGATACGCAGTATTTT. Translated: CASRRSTSGGARGTDTQYF. Full variable domain (rest looked up from reference TRBV11-2 and TRBJ2-3): EAGVAQSPRYKIIEKRQSVAFWCNPISGHATLYWYQQILGQGPKLLIQFQNNGVVDDSQLPKDRFSAERLKGVDSTLKIQPAKLEDSAVYLCASRRSTSGGARGTDTQYFGPGTRLTVL.

This clonotype appeared many times. The rearrangement links TRBV5-5 to TRBJ2-4; perhaps TRBD2 as D (6 bases). V was clipped by 4 bases and J by 6 bases, with 11 bases between them. Germline CDR1 and CDR2: SGHKS and YYEKEE (reference sequence). CDR3 size: 13 residues. This CDR3 reads CASSPWDSNIQYF. The CDR3 DNA reads TGTGCCAGCAGCCCTTGGGACTCAAACATTCAGTACTTC.

The V gene is TRBV3-1, the J gene TRBJ1-2; D remains ambiguous. In germline, CDR1 is LGHDT, CDR2 YNNKEL (reference sequence). V was shortened by 1 base and J by 1 base, with 22 bases between the two germline ends. The CDR3 has 19 residues. CDR3 residues: CASSQVSGSPARGNYGYTF. The CDR3, as DNA: TGTGCCAGCAGCCAAGTCTCCGGGAGTCCCGCTCGAGGTAACTATGGCTACACCTTC.

This clonotype came up a few times. V gene TRBV6-6 combines with J gene TRBJ2-5; 12 bases line up with TRBD2. Germline V gene data show CDR1 as MNHNY and CDR2 as SVGAGI (reference sequence). There are 16 residues in the CDR3. V shed 6 bases and J 2 bases; nucleotides not matched to a gene: 7. In DNA, the CDR3 is TGTGCCAGCAGCGGAACTAGCGGGGGGTTTCAAGAGACCCAGTACTTC. Translation gives CASSGTSGGFQETQYF.

This clonotype has ten or more counts. This chain joins TRBV18 and TRBJ2-7; 11 positions agree with TRBD2. CDR3 length equals 14 residues. Germline CDR1 and CDR2: KGHSH and LQKENI. Unmatched junction bases numbered 5, after V lost 3 bases and J lost 7 bases. The CDR3 region is CASSPTSGDSEQYF. CDR3 nucleotides: TGTGCCAGCTCACCGACTAGCGGGGACTCGGAGCAGTACTTC. The whole variable domain, remainder taken from reference TRBV18 and TRBJ2-7, is NAGVMQNPRHLVRRRGQEARLRCSPMKGHSHVYWYRQLPEEGLKFMVYLQKENIIDESGMPKERFSAEFPKEGPSILRIQQVVRGDSAAYFCASSPTSGDSEQYFGPGTRLTVT.